These 17 T cell receptor beta chains were sequenced from one sample in a study of cytomegalovirus exposure and HLA in healthy donors. In the PCR, 60 Vbeta and 13 Jbeta primers were used. Profiling relied on immunoSEQ multiplex PCR, and the TCRdb table lists in-frame clones only, not all of them. The table lists about 98,000 clones, around 70% of them singletons. Sequenced input: PBMCs. The receptors originated from a man in his fifties in good health and CMV-seronegative.

The chain is built from TRBV5-6 and TRBJ2-5, with 10 bases lining up with TRBD1. The J call could be wrong; TRBJ2-7 is a better fit for the DNA end. CDR1 and CDR2 (germline): SGHDT, YYEEEE. CDR3 length equals 14 residues. The CDR3 DNA sequence: TGTGCCAGCAGCTGGGGGACAGGGGCCTACGAGCAGTACTTC. It codes for CASSWGTGAYEQYF.

This chain uses TRBV18 with TRBJ2-7, with TRBD1 as a possible D gene (7 bases). Germline V gene data show CDR1 as KGHSH and CDR2 as LQKENI. V dropped 2 bases and J dropped 4 bases, with 15 bases sitting between them. This CDR3 region has 15 residues. CDR3 region: CASSPKDREVYEQYF. Here the CDR3 DNA reads TGTGCCAGCTCACCAAAAGACAGGGAGGTTTACGAGCAGTACTTC.

The gene calls are TRBV29-1 and TRBJ1-5; 7 bases line up with TRBD1. Germline V gene data show CDR1 as SQVTM and CDR2 as ANQGSEA. The CDR3 covers 17 residues. J gave up 2 bases and V 4 bases, and 14 bases lay outside the gene matches. CDR3: CSVVFQGERIGNQPQHF. CDR3 bases: TGCAGCGTTGTCTTCCAGGGGGAACGGATTGGCAATCAGCCCCAGCATTTT.

The CDR3 sequence is CASSLAFTGTGAVYNEQFF. The CDR3 DNA reads TGTGCCAGCAGCTTAGCCTTTACCGGGACAGGGGCCGTCTACAATGAGCAGTTCTTC. V gene TRBV7-9 combines with J gene TRBJ2-1; 10 nucleotides align to TRBD1. CDR3 length: 19 residues. Germline CDR1 reads SEHNR; CDR2 reads FQNEAQ (reference sequence). With 0 bases clipped from V and 3 bases from J, the junction kept 11 bases outside the gene matches.

In this sample, this clone turned up once. The J gene is TRBJ2-3, the V gene TRBV7-9; TRBD2 matches at 7 bases. Germline V gene sequence: CDR1 SEHNR, CDR2 FQNEAQ (reference sequence). Trimming at V came to 5 bases and at J to 2 bases, leaving 10 bases not matched to a gene. The CDR3 consists of 16 residues. The CDR3 nucleotides read TGTGCCAGCAGCCAATTGGTGGGACTAAACACAGATACGCAGTATTTT. This sequence encodes CASSQLVGLNTDTQYF.

V and J are TRBV6-1 and TRBJ2-4; the match to TRBD2 covers 10 bases. The germline V gene encodes CDR1 MNHNS and CDR2 SASEGT. The CDR3 totals 16 residues. Germline trimming cut 3 bases from V and 7 bases from J; bases unmatched to any gene: 9. As DNA, the CDR3 is TGTGCCAGCAGTGAGGGTAGCGGGGGGCCTGGGAACATTCAGTACTTC. Translating gives CASSEGSGGPGNIQYF.

The gene calls are TRBV11-2 and TRBJ1-6; D is uncertain. The CDR3 contains 12 residues. The ends were cut back, 0 bases at V and 14 bases at J, with 8 bases in the middle. Germline V gene lookup returns CDR1 SGHAT and CDR2 FQNNGV. The CDR3 sequence: CASSLDPSALHF. In nucleotides, the CDR3 is TGTGCCAGCAGCTTAGACCCTTCGGCCCTCCACTTT.

This clone was counted only a few times. The chain couples TRBV11-3 to TRBJ1-1, with D possibly matching TRBD1 (6 bases). This CDR3 has 15 residues. V lost 5 bases and J lost 1, with 14 bases in between. CDR1 SGHNT and CDR2 YENEEA come from the germline V gene. The CDR3 loop reads CASSVTGHPNTEAFF. DNA for the CDR3: TGTGCCAGCAGCGTGACGGGACACCCGAACACTGAAGCTTTCTTT.

The chain links TRBV19 to TRBJ2-7; 8 bases map to TRBD1. The CDR3 is 16 residues long. Germline CDR1 and CDR2: LNHDA and SQIVND (reference sequence). Trimming took 3 bases from V and 3 from J; bases not matched to a gene: 10. The CDR3: CASSIRTGRNIYEQYF. The CDR3 DNA reads TGTGCCAGTAGTATCCGGACAGGGCGTAATATCTACGAGCAGTACTTC.

The chain combines TRBV7-9 with TRBJ2-7; 11 nucleotides agree with TRBD1. This CDR3 region has 13 residues. After removal of 5 bases from V and 7 bases from J, the junction contained 4 bases not matched to a gene. Germline lookup yields CDR1 SEHNR and CDR2 FQNEAQ (reference sequence). CDR3 residues: CASSRGTGGEQYF. The CDR3 DNA follows: TGTGCCAGCAGCCGTGGGACAGGGGGGGAGCAGTACTTC.

The chain couples TRBV29-1 to TRBJ2-1, with 13 nucleotides matching TRBD2. Germline assignment: CDR1 SQVTM and CDR2 ANQGSEA. V gave up 5 bases and J gave up 8 bases; unmatched junction bases: 6. There are 14 residues in the CDR3. In DNA, the CDR3 is TGCAGCGTTTCCGGACTAGCGGGAGTCGATGAGCAGTTCTTC. Translated, it gives CSVSGLAGVDEQFF.

This chain links TRBV7-9 with TRBJ2-3; possibly TRBD2 for D (6 bases). The CDR3 length is 12 residues. Germline V lookup: CDR1 SEHNR, CDR2 FQNEAQ (reference sequence). With 4 bases removed from V and 5 bases from J, the gap between germline ends came to 7 bases. The CDR3 coding sequence is TGTGCCAGCAGCTACGGGGGAGATACGCAGTATTTT. Translated: CASSYGGDTQYF. Filled out from reference TRBV7-9 and TRBJ2-3, the complete variable domain reads DTGVSQNPRHKITKRGQNVTFRCDPISEHNRLYWYRQTLGQGPEFLTYFQNEAQLEKSRLLSDRFSAERPKGSFSTLEIQRTEQGDSAMYLCASSYGGDTQYFGPGTRLTVL.

The chain joins TRBV9 to TRBJ2-5; 7 bases match TRBD2. The DNA end is a closer match to TRBJ2-7, so the J assignment may be wrong. CDR1 is SGDLS and CDR2 is YYNGEE in the germline V gene. There are 14 residues in the CDR3. This CDR3 reads CASSVRGDRTEQYF. DNA of the CDR3: TGTGCCAGCAGCGTACGGGGGGATCGCACCGAGCAGTACTTC.

CDR3 amino acids: CASSLEGGAREQFF. DNA for the CDR3: TGTGCCAGCAGCTTGGAGGGGGGGGCACGAGAGCAGTTCTTC. The chain joins TRBV5-4 to TRBJ2-1; the D gene is possibly TRBD2 (7 bases). The germline V and J ends were trimmed by 0 bases and 10 bases, with 14 bases remaining between them. Germline lookup yields CDR1 SGHNT and CDR2 YYREEE (reference sequence). This CDR3 is 14 amino acids long.

This clone was recorded once. The chain uses TRBV11-2 and TRBJ2-1, with D unclear. Between the trimmed V and J ends, which lost 2 bases and 6 bases, there was a span of 8 bases. From germline, CDR1 is SGHAT and CDR2 FQNNGV. This CDR3 contains 13 residues. CDR3 DNA: TGTGCCAGCAGCTTAATTCGGTCCAATGAGCAGTTCTTC. It translates to CASSLIRSNEQFF. The full variable domain, completed using reference TRBV11-2 and TRBJ2-1, is EAGVAQSPRYKIIEKRQSVAFWCNPISGHATLYWYQQILGQGPKLLIQFQNNGVVDDSQLPKDRFSAERLKGVDSTLKIQPAKLEDSAVYLCASSLIRSNEQFFGPGTRLTVL.

The chain links TRBV5-1 to TRBJ2-5; 12 nucleotides line up with TRBD2. V shed 0 bases, J shed 9 bases, and the junction held 9 bases outside the gene matches. From germline, CDR1 is SGHRS and CDR2 YFSETQ. This CDR3 has 16 amino acids. In DNA, the CDR3 is TGCGCCAGCAGCTTGGCGCTAGCGGGGGGGCCGGGGGCCCAGTACTTC. As protein: CASSLALAGGPGAQYF.

This clone was found a few times. CDR3 amino acids: CASSRRGLAVNTGELFF. In nucleotides, the CDR3 is TGTGCCAGCAGCCGTCGGGGACTAGCGGTTAACACCGGGGAGCTGTTTTTT. V is TRBV7-2 and J is TRBJ2-2; 11 positions match TRBD2. V dropped 5 bases and J dropped 2; count of bases not matched to a gene: 7. Germline CDR1 reads SGHTA; CDR2 reads FQGNSA. This CDR3 contains 17 residues.